Presented here are 5 T cell receptor beta chains from one specimen sequenced in a study of blood T cells in healthy people across ages (dated by TCRdb to about 2015). Library creation used 5' RACE. TCRdb shows the sequencer as Illumina HiSeq 2500. A second PCR of about 6 to 12 cycles was run with a J-beta primer mix and a sample-barcoded 5' primer. Clones were called with MiXCR by TCRdb after fastp trimmed the public reads at Q25, and only in-frame beta chains were retained. Records with the same CDR3 protein are collapsed into one entry carrying the most frequent genes and DNA. This sample lists roughly 2 million distinct CDR3 sequences; approximately 50% were detected once. The leading ten clones occupy 2.1% of the sample. Sequencing was performed on blood. Receptors were obtained from a woman in her thirties or forties in good health.

The chain links TRBV5-1 to TRBJ2-4, with D possibly matching TRBD1 (6 bases). With the DNA end fitting TRBJ2-7 better, the J assignment may be wrong. There are 14 residues in the CDR3. Per germline, CDR1 SGHRS and CDR2 YFSETQ. The CDR3 here is CASSLGQDSGEQYF. The CDR3 region has the DNA TGCGCCAGCAGCTTGGGACAGGACTCGGGCGAGCAGTACTTC.

The chain carries TRBV12-3 or TRBV12-4 and TRBJ2-6; the D gene could be TRBD1 or TRBD2 (5 bases each). The CDR3 contains 17 residues. V was trimmed by 2 bases and J by 0 bases, leaving 11 bases between them. The CDR3 is CASSLIEGSSGANVLTF. The CDR3 DNA is TGTGCCAGCAGTTTAATCGAGGGGAGCTCTGGGGCCAACGTCCTGACTTTC.

This clonotype was seen ten or more times. At one end the junction does not follow the germline gene, possibly because of a read error. The chain combines TRBV4-3 with TRBJ2-1; 9 positions match TRBD1. This CDR3 has 15 residues. Germline lookup yields CDR1 LGHNA and CDR2 YSLEER. DNA for the CDR3: TGTGCCAGCAGCCAGGACGGGACAGGGTACAATGAGCAGTTCTTC. It translates to CASSQDGTGYNEQFF.

In regard to this clonotype: A read error may account for a junction end that differs from germline. CDR3 DNA: TGCAGTGCCGGAGACAGGATTGACAATCAGCCCCAGAATTTT. Amino acid sequence: CSAGDRIDNQPQNF. The chain has TRBV20-1 and TRBJ1-5, with D perhaps TRBD1 (6 bases). Looked up from germline, CDR1 is DFQATT and CDR2 is SNEGSKA (reference sequence). The CDR3 is 14 amino acids.

The chain carries TRBV12-3 or TRBV12-4 and TRBJ2-3; D might be TRBD1 (5 bases). V was shortened by 3 bases and J by 11 bases, with 21 bases between the two germline ends. There are 15 residues in the CDR3. This chain's CDR3 is CASSLGQGVGLKQYF. The CDR3 DNA reads TGTGCCAGCAGTTTGGGCCAAGGGGTGGGTCTTAAGCAGTATTTT.